This T cell receptor beta chain was sequenced during a study of T cell responses to AZD1222 COVID-19 vaccine. Study conclusions and caveats: After the peak T cell response, and only then, were repertoires sampled. Vaccine-associated CD4 TCRs spanned spike, dominant at 160-218 and 743-854.

A remark on this clone: The target antigen is unknown.

This table comes from immunoSEQ multiplex PCR, and its TCRdb copy is limited to in-frame clones, with some not included. The data show approximately 100,000 clones, about 89% seen once. The source was peripheral blood, collected on day 0 of AZD1222 vaccination. The receptor comes from an adult in good health.

The CDR3 region is CASGSDSRHTEAFF. The CDR3 coding sequence is TGTGCCAGTGGGTCGGACAGTAGACACACTGAAGCTTTCTTT. V and J are TRBV21-1 and TRBJ1-1; no check of the table's D call, TRBD1, against the DNA was made. TRBV21-1 is recorded as a pseudogene. The CDR3 runs 14 residues.